The 15 T cell receptor beta chains presented below share a single source sample, sequenced in a study of regulatory T cells in long-lasting Graves disease. With iRepertoire HTBI primers and Arm-PCR of CDR3 regions, TCR beta libraries were built. TCRdb reanalysed the multiplex PCR reads using MiXCR and keeps one entry per CDR3 protein. Of approximately 440,000 distinct CDR3 sequences listed, about 17% are singletons. Time point noted: newly diagnosed GD, antithyroid drugs for less than 3 months. Generation of the TCR library employed RNA extracted from PBMCs. These records were also assigned to another study, of T cells in Graves' hyperthyroidism and ophthalmopathy.

This sample comprised peripheral blood mononuclear cells (PBMCs), obtained at new diagnosis, from a patient treated with antithyroid drugs. The receptors originated from a man between 35 and 55 years old with Graves disease.

This clonotype was recorded many times. The CDR3 sequence: CSARDLSRVASGRNEQFF. The CDR3 region has the DNA TGCAGTGCTAGAGATCTGTCGAGGGTGGCTAGCGGGCGGAATGAGCAGTTCTTC. V is TRBV20-1 and J is TRBJ2-1, with 8 positions matching TRBD2. This CDR3 comprises 18 residues. Germline CDR1 is DFQATT and CDR2 is SNEGSKA (reference sequence). Trimming removed 0 bases from V and 7 bases from J; junction bases left unmatched: 17.

V and J are TRBV6-4 and TRBJ2-1; no reliable D call. Per germline, CDR1 MRHNA and CDR2 SNTAGT. Trimming stripped 6 bases from V and 5 bases from J, with 11 bases between. This CDR3 region has 13 residues. CDR3: CASSSDGNNEQFF. The CDR3 nucleotides read TGTGCCAGCAGCTCGGACGGAAACAATGAGCAGTTCTTC.

The table lists this clonotype with many counts. The chain uses TRBV12-3 or TRBV12-4 and TRBJ2-3; the D call may be TRBD1 or TRBD2 (5 bases each). The CDR3 runs 13 residues. The V end lost 4 bases, the J end lost 7 bases, and 12 bases lay between the germline ends. CDR3 sequence (DNA): TGTGCCAGCAGTTCAAGGGACCGCCATACGCAGTATTTT. As protein: CASSSRDRHTQYF.

Concerning this clonotype itself: A read error may explain this, as a much larger clone is one base away. The chain is built from TRBV10-3 and TRBJ2-1; 10 nucleotides line up with TRBD2. Germline V CDR1 and CDR2: ENHRY, SYGVKD. The CDR3 covers 15 residues. V lost 6 bases to trimming and J lost 10 bases; unmatched junction nucleotides: 12. The CDR3 loop is CAISEGLAGVNEQFF. In DNA form, the CDR3 reads TGTGCCATCAGCGAAGGGCTAGCGGGAGTAAACGAGCAGTTCTTC.

V and J are TRBV6-2 or TRBV6-3 and TRBJ2-1, with a tentative D call TRBD2 (6 bases). Trimming took off 0 bases at V and 7 bases at J, with 7 bases between the two ends. The CDR3 spans 13 residues. In germline, CDR1 is MNHEY, CDR2 SVGEGT. CDR3 protein: CASSYSGRNEQFF. The DNA of the CDR3 is TGTGCCAGCAGTTACTCGGGGAGGAATGAGCAGTTCTTC.

This clonotype has at least ten counts. The J gene is TRBJ2-7, the V gene TRBV11-2; 9 bases match TRBD2. With V trimmed by 11 bases and J by 2 bases, 10 bases remained unmatched. The CDR3 is 14 residues long. Germline V gene lookup returns CDR1 SGHAT and CDR2 FQNNGV. The CDR3 reads CASRRGGSTYEQYF. The CDR3 bases are TGTGCCTCCCGGCGGGGGGGCTCGACCTACGAGCAGTACTTC.

This clonotype has more than one count but fewer than ten. The chain uses TRBV5-1 and TRBJ2-5; 7 bases map to TRBD1. The ends lost 4 bases at V and 4 bases at J; junction bases unmatched: 10. In germline, CDR1 is SGHRS, CDR2 YFSETQ. There are 15 residues in the CDR3. In DNA form, the CDR3 reads TGCGCCAGCAGCCAAACGCACAAGGGGGCAGAGACCCAGTACTTC. Translating it yields CASSQTHKGAETQYF.

The chain links TRBV29-1 to TRBJ2-3; 7 bases line up with TRBD1. V was clipped by 2 bases and J by 4 bases; unmatched bases: 12. This CDR3 has 16 amino acids. Germline lookup yields CDR1 SQVTM and CDR2 ANQGSEA. CDR3: CSVEPLDRTLPDTQYF. For the CDR3, the DNA is TGCAGCGTTGAACCGCTGGACAGGACCCTCCCAGATACGCAGTATTTT.

This clonotype appeared many times. The chain is built from TRBV20-1 and TRBJ2-3; TRBD1 matches at 7 bases. The germline V gene has CDR1 DFQATT and CDR2 SNEGSKA (reference sequence). CDR3 length equals 17 residues. J gave up 3 bases and V 2 bases, and 14 bases lay outside the gene matches. CDR3 amino acids: CSARLHQTGVRTDTQYF. The CDR3 DNA sequence: TGCAGTGCTAGACTCCATCAAACAGGGGTCAGGACAGATACGCAGTATTTT.

The chain combines TRBV5-1 with TRBJ2-1; 10 positions agree with TRBD2. The germline gives CDR1 SGHRS, CDR2 YFSETQ. The CDR3 has 17 residues. The trim removed 4 bases at V and 8 bases at J, leaving 15 bases unmatched. The CDR3 DNA follows: TGCGCCAGCAGCCCGGCGACAGCGGGAGGGCCTATGGATGAGCAGTTCTTC. The encoded protein is CASSPATAGGPMDEQFF.

This clonotype was picked up a small number of times. The genes are TRBV6-1 and TRBJ1-2; TRBD1 agrees at 7 bases. J gave up 6 bases and V 2 bases, and 6 bases lay outside the gene matches. The germline V gene encodes CDR1 MNHNS and CDR2 SASEGT. CDR3 length: 14 residues. CDR3 nucleotides: TGTGCCAGCAGTGAAACGCATGACAGGGATGGCTACACCTTC. Its translation: CASSETHDRDGYTF.

This clonotype was counted ten times or more. The chain has TRBV29-1 and TRBJ1-1; D is possibly TRBD1 (6 bases). V lost 3 bases and J lost 5, with 16 bases in between. The CDR3 totals 14 residues. In germline, CDR1 is SQVTM, CDR2 ANQGSEA. In DNA, the CDR3 is TGCAGCGTTGAGGACAGTCATAGAAGGACTGAAGCTTTCTTT. Protein product: CSVEDSHRRTEAFF.

The sample holds many counts of this clonotype. The rearrangement links TRBV12-3 or TRBV12-4 to TRBJ2-1; possibly TRBD2 for D (6 bases). The ends were cut back, 2 bases at V and 7 bases at J, with 18 bases in the middle. The CDR3 consists of 16 residues. CDR3 protein: CASSLIPGTPRNEQFF. The CDR3 region has the DNA TGTGCCAGCAGTTTAATTCCCGGGACTCCAAGGAATGAGCAGTTCTTC.

The table lists this clonotype with many counts. The chain recombines TRBV11-2 with TRBJ2-3; a weak D match, TRBD2 (7 bases). CDR3 size: 15 residues. Trimming cost V 4 bases and J 6 bases, with 17 bases left between them. Germline V gene lookup returns CDR1 SGHAT and CDR2 FQNNGV. In nucleotides, the CDR3 is TGTGCCAGCAGCTCCGAGCGCAGGGGAGGGGATACGCAGTATTTT. Translated, it gives CASSSERRGGDTQYF.

Only one count was recorded for this clonotype. The chain carries TRBV5-4 and TRBJ2-5; perhaps TRBD1 as D (5 bases). CDR3 length: 16 amino acids. Germline assignment: CDR1 SGHNT and CDR2 YYREEE (reference sequence). V was pared by 5 bases and J by 1 base, with 18 bases between. CDR3 protein: CASSGPGYPTQETQYF. The CDR3 coding sequence is TGTGCCAGCAGTGGCCCAGGGTACCCAACCCAAGAGACCCAGTACTTC.